The 20 T cell receptor beta chains below were found in one sample sequenced in a study of T cells in Graves' hyperthyroidism and ophthalmopathy. TCR beta CDR3 regions were amplified from RNA transcripts. HTBI primers drove first-round RT-PCR of the TCR CDR3. TCRdb reprocessed the multiplex PCR reads with MiXCR, giving one entry per CDR3 protein. The table lists roughly 240,000 distinct CDR3 sequences, about 15% of them singletons. Sequencing was done on a sample of blood. The receptors derive from a woman between 18 and 29 years old with Graves' ophthalmopathy.

This clonotype was detected ten times or more. V usage is TRBV4-1 and J usage is TRBJ1-2; possible D gene TRBD1, 5 bases. Germline V gives CDR1 MGHRA, CDR2 YSYEKL. The germline V and J ends were trimmed by 0 bases and 1 base, with 12 bases remaining between them. The CDR3 loop spans 16 amino acids. The CDR3 nucleotides are TGCGCCAGCAGCCAAGAAAGGTCAGGGCTTAACTATGGCTACACCTTC. Translated, it gives CASSQERSGLNYGYTF.

This clonotype was counted at least ten times. The rearrangement links TRBV11-2 to TRBJ2-1; D is unresolved. V lost 5 bases to trimming and J lost 5 bases, with 19 bases between them. The CDR3 spans 16 residues. Germline CDR1 and CDR2: SGHAT and FQNNGV. CDR3 coding DNA: TGTGCCAGCAGCCCCCAAGGCTGGCGGAAAAACAATGAGCAGTTCTTC. As protein: CASSPQGWRKNNEQFF.

This clonotype has a count of ten or more. The chain is built from TRBV3-1 and TRBJ2-5; 9 nucleotides line up with TRBD2. CDR1 is LGHDT and CDR2 is YNNKEL in the germline V gene (reference sequence). Trimming removed 5 bases from V and 3 bases from J; junction bases left unmatched: 10. The CDR3 consists of 16 residues. The CDR3, as DNA: TGTGCCAGCAGCTTTCCGACTAGCGGACGTAAAGAGACCCAGTACTTC. It yields the protein CASSFPTSGRKETQYF.

This clonotype was recorded many times. This chain links TRBV7-3 with TRBJ2-3; 8 nucleotides match TRBD2. The CDR3 has 16 residues. Germline CDR1 reads SGHTA; CDR2 reads FQGTGA. V lost 1 base to trimming and J lost 5 bases; unmatched junction nucleotides: 8. CDR3 loop: CASSLIGRGGKDTQYF. In DNA, the CDR3 is TGTGCCAGCAGCTTAATCGGTCGGGGGGGCAAAGATACGCAGTATTTT.

In its sample, this clonotype was seen a few times. The chain uses TRBV4-3 and TRBJ2-1, with 8 bases lining up with TRBD2. V was pared by 1 base and J by 4 bases, with 9 bases of the junction left unmatched. This CDR3 contains 17 residues. Per germline, CDR1 LGHNA and CDR2 YSLEER. CDR3 coding DNA: TGCGCCAGCAGCCAAGGCGTGGTAGCGGGGATTTACAATGAGCAGTTCTTC. Protein product: CASSQGVVAGIYNEQFF.

This clonotype was recorded many times. The chain combines TRBV27 with TRBJ2-5, with TRBD2 matching over 8 bases. Germline V gives CDR1 MNHEY, CDR2 SMNVEV (reference sequence). The CDR3 sequence is 18 residues long. V was clipped by 5 bases and J by 2 bases; unmatched bases: 16. The DNA for the CDR3 is TGTGCCAGCAGTCCCAGGATGAGCTCGGGGACTAGACAAGAGACCCAGTACTTC. Translating it yields CASSPRMSSGTRQETQYF.

V is TRBV20-1 and J is TRBJ2-1; tentatively, D is TRBD2 (6 bases). Trimming took off 0 bases at V and 0 bases at J, with 9 bases between the two ends. This CDR3 is built from 15 residues. The germline V gene encodes CDR1 DFQATT and CDR2 SNEGSKA (reference sequence). The DNA of the CDR3 is TGCAGTGCTAGAGAAGATAGCGGCTCCTACAATGAGCAGTTCTTC. It specifies CSAREDSGSYNEQFF.

The table lists this clonotype with many counts. The chain recombines TRBV6-1 with TRBJ1-5, with D tentatively TRBD1 (6 bases). Trimming left V 6 bases short and J 8 bases short, with 17 bases between. Germline V gives CDR1 MNHNS, CDR2 SASEGT. The CDR3 length is 14 residues. The CDR3 region has the DNA TGTGCCAGCAGCGCACAGGGTACGAGCGAGCCCCAGCATTTT. It yields the protein CASSAQGTSEPQHF.

In this sample, this clonotype turned up a few times. A much bigger clone sits one base away, suggesting this may be a read error. The V call is TRBV20-1, the J call TRBJ2-7, with 10 bases matching TRBD1. The germline CDR1 and CDR2 sequences are DFQATT and SNEGSKA (reference sequence). CDR3 length: 13 amino acids. The CDR3 bases are TGCAGTGCTAGAGATGGGACAGGGGCCGTGCAGCACTTC. It translates to CSARDGTGAVQHF.

This clonotype was seen many times. The J gene is TRBJ2-1, the V gene TRBV6-1, with D possibly matching TRBD1 (6 bases). The CDR3 runs to 17 residues. Germline V CDR1 and CDR2: MNHNS, SASEGT. The V and J ends lost 2 bases and 0 bases respectively, with 14 bases between them. The CDR3: CASSEFGGRGSYNEQFF. The DNA for the CDR3 is TGTGCCAGCAGTGAATTTGGGGGCCGGGGCTCCTACAATGAGCAGTTCTTC.

At least ten counts were recorded for this clonotype. V is TRBV6-6 and J is TRBJ2-1; D possibly corresponds to TRBD1 (5 bases). The CDR3 extends over 14 amino acids. With 0 bases removed from V and 10 bases from J, the gap between germline ends came to 13 bases. The germline gives CDR1 MNHNY, CDR2 SVGAGI (reference sequence). CDR3 coding DNA: TGTGCCAGCAGTTACTCGACTCAGGGTAACGAGCAGTTCTTC. It codes for CASSYSTQGNEQFF.

This clonotype was observed at least ten times. The chain links TRBV6-1 to TRBJ2-4; D uncertain. The germline V gene encodes CDR1 MNHNS and CDR2 SASEGT. There are 15 residues in the CDR3. V gave up 6 bases and J gave up 0 bases, with 12 bases separating them. The CDR3 spells CASSDHQVAKNIQYF. The DNA for the CDR3 is TGTGCCAGCAGCGATCACCAGGTAGCCAAAAACATTCAGTACTTC.

V usage is TRBV6-9 and J usage is TRBJ1-3, with D uncertain. The CDR3 sequence is 12 residues long. V was trimmed by 4 bases and J by 4 bases, leaving 5 bases between them. From germline, CDR1 is MNHGY and CDR2 SVAAGI. The CDR3 coding sequence is TGTGCCAGCAGTTCGCAAGGAAACACCATATATTTT. This translates into CASSSQGNTIYF.

This clonotype was observed many times. The junction shows a germline mismatch at one end, possibly a read error. This chain links TRBV2 with TRBJ1-6; D possibly corresponds to TRBD1 (6 bases). Germline CDR1 is SNHLY and CDR2 is FYNNEI. This CDR3 is 14 amino acids long. CDR3 nucleotides: TGTACCAGCAGTTCCCAGGGGCAGAATTCACCCCTCCACTTT. This encodes CTSSSQGQNSPLHF.

This clonotype was observed many times. The rearrangement uses TRBV7-8 and TRBJ1-1, with D tentatively TRBD1 (5 bases). CDR1 is SGHVS and CDR2 is FQNEAQ in the germline V gene. CDR3 size: 14 residues. The V and J ends lost 7 bases and 5 bases respectively, with 17 bases between them. CDR3 bases: TGTGCCAGCACCGAACGGGGGAAGGGGACTGAAGCTTTCTTT. Residues: CASTERGKGTEAFF.

This clonotype was picked up many times. The gene calls are TRBV5-1 and TRBJ1-1; D not resolved. Trimming stripped 2 bases from V and 8 bases from J, with 7 bases between. The CDR3 has 11 amino acids. Germline values: CDR1 SGHRS, CDR2 YFSETQ. The CDR3 protein is CASSLTGEAFF. CDR3 nucleotides: TGCGCCAGCAGCTTAACGGGAGAAGCTTTCTTT.

This clonotype was recorded many times. The rearrangement uses TRBV3-1 and TRBJ1-6, with D tentatively TRBD1 (5 bases). V was shortened by 4 bases and J by 8 bases, with 21 bases between the two germline ends. This CDR3 is 17 amino acids long. Germline lookup yields CDR1 LGHDT and CDR2 YNNKEL (reference sequence). The CDR3 nucleotides are TGTGCCAGCAGCCCGGGGCAGATACAACTAGTTTATTCACCCCTCCACTTT. It yields the protein CASSPGQIQLVYSPLHF.

In this sample, this clonotype turned up many times. The CDR3 region is CASTVLAGGATDTQYF. The DNA for the CDR3 is TGTGCCAGCACCGTACTAGCGGGAGGCGCCACAGATACGCAGTATTTT. The chain employs TRBV5-8 and TRBJ2-3; 12 bases fit TRBD2. V gave up 6 bases and J gave up 2 bases; unmatched junction bases: 7. The CDR3 has 16 amino acids. Germline V CDR1 and CDR2: SGHTS, YDEGEE.

This clonotype was counted many times. V is TRBV5-1 and J is TRBJ2-7, with TRBD2 identical over 8 bases. The ends lost 4 bases at V and 0 bases at J; junction bases unmatched: 12. This CDR3 comprises 17 residues. Germline V gene data show CDR1 as SGHRS and CDR2 as YFSETQ. The CDR3: CASSLDPREAFSYEQYF. The CDR3 bases are TGCGCCAGCAGCCTGGACCCGCGGGAGGCCTTCTCCTACGAGCAGTACTTC.

This clonotype was observed at least ten times. V is TRBV5-1 and J is TRBJ2-7; 9 bases align to TRBD1. Trimming removed 3 bases from V and 6 bases from J; junction bases left unmatched: 7. This CDR3 spans 14 amino acids. Germline V CDR1 and CDR2: SGHRS, YFSETQ. The CDR3 spells CASSWAQGASEQYF. As DNA, the CDR3 is TGCGCCAGCAGCTGGGCACAGGGGGCCTCCGAGCAGTACTTC.